This T cell receptor beta chain originates from a study of T cells in Graves' hyperthyroidism and ophthalmopathy. Findings of the study overall: It was a median 6.5 months before onset that the model predicted ophthalmopathy.

This clonotype was seen a handful of times. The antigen is undetermined. Regions amplified from RNA transcripts were the TCR beta CDR3 regions. The HTBI set primed first-round TCR CDR3 RT-PCR. TCRdb reanalysed the multiplex PCR reads using MiXCR and keeps one entry per CDR3 protein. The top ten clones hold under 7% of a sample with some 600,000 distinct CDR3 sequences, approximately 15% of them seen once. V was clipped by 1 base and J by 0 bases; unmatched bases: 3. Germline V gives CDR1 MGHRA, CDR2 YSYEKL. The CDR3 spans 15 residues. The receptor's source is a woman under 40 with Graves' hyperthyroidism that later progressed to Graves' ophthalmopathy. The chain is built from TRBV4-1 and TRBJ2-7, with 7 bases fitting TRBD2. Sample: blood. CDR3 region: CASSQAGGGSYEQYF. CDR3 coding DNA: TGCGCCAGCAGCCAAGCGGGCGGGGGCTCCTACGAGCAGTACTTC.